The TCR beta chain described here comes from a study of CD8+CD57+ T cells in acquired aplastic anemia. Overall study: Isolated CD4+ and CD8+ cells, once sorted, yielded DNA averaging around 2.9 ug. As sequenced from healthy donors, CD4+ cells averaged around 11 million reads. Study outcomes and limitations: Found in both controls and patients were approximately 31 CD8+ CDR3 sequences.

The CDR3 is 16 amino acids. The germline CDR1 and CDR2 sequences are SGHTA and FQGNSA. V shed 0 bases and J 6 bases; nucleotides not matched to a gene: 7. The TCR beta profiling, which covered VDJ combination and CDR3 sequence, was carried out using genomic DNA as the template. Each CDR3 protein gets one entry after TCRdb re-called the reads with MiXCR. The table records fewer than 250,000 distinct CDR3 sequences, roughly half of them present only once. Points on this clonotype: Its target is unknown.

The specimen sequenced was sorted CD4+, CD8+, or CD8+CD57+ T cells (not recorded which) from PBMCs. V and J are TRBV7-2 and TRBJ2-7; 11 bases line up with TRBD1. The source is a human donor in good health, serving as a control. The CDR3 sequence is CASSLALGQGAVEQYF. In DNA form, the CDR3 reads TGTGCCAGCAGCTTAGCGTTAGGACAGGGGGCCGTCGAGCAGTACTTC. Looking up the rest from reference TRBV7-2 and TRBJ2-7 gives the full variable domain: GAGVSQSPSNKVTEKGKDVELRCDPISGHTALYWYRQSLGQGLEFLIYFQGNSAPDKSGLPSDRFSAERTGGSVSTLTIQRTQQEDSAVYLCASSLALGQGAVEQYFGPGTRLTVT.